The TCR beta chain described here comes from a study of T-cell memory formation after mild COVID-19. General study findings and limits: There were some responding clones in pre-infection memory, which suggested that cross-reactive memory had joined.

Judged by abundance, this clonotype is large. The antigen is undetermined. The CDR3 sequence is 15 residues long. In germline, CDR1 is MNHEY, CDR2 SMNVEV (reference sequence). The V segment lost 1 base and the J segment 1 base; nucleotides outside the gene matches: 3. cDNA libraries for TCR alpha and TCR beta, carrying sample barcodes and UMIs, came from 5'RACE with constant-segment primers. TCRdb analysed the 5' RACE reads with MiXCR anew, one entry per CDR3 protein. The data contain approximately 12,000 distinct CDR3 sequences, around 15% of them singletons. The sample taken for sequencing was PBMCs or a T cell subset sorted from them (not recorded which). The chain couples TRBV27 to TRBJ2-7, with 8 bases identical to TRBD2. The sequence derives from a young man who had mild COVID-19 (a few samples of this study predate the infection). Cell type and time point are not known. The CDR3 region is CASSLLAGSSYEQYF. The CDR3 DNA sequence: TGTGCCAGCAGTTTATTAGCGGGGTCTTCCTACGAGCAGTACTTC.